These 10 T cell receptor beta chains were all obtained from the same sample, sequenced in a study of T-cell memory formation after mild COVID-19. TCRdb fed the 5' RACE reads into MiXCR, producing one record per CDR3 protein. The sample gives roughly 340,000 distinct CDR3 sequences, more than 15% of which show up once; approximately 20% is in the top ten. Input material: PBMCs or a T cell subset sorted from them (not recorded which). The source of these receptors is a man aged 18 to 29 who had mild COVID-19 (a few samples of this study predate the infection). Cell type and time point are not known.

This clonotype came up a few times. J is TRBJ1-1 and V is TRBV6-5; TRBD1 is a possible D gene (5 bases). Germline-derived CDR1 and CDR2 are MNHEY and SVGAGI. Trimming took off 0 bases at V and 1 base at J, with 9 bases between the two ends. The CDR3 contains 15 residues. The CDR3: CASSYSGGTNTEAFF. In DNA form, the CDR3 reads TGTGCCAGCAGTTACTCCGGTGGGACGAACACTGAAGCTTTCTTT.

The CDR3 region is CASSYILNTEAFF. The DNA of the CDR3 is TGCGCCAGCAGCTACATCCTGAACACTGAAGCTTTCTTT. The chain carries TRBV5-1 and TRBJ1-1; D is unresolved. The CDR3 has 13 residues. The germline CDR1 and CDR2 sequences are SGHRS and YFSETQ. V lost 3 bases and J 0 bases, leaving 6 bases between the germline ends. The variable domain in full, completed from reference TRBV5-1 and TRBJ1-1, reads KAGVTQTPRYLIKTRGQQVTLSCSPISGHRSVSWYQQTPGQGLQFLFEYFSETQRNKGNFPGRFSGRQFSNSRSEMNVSTLELGDSALYLCASSYILNTEAFFGQGTRLTVV.

The chain joins TRBV4-3 to TRBJ2-3; D tentatively fits TRBD1 or TRBD2 (5 bases each). V was cut by 1 base and J by 4 bases, with 18 bases left in between. Per the germline V gene, CDR1 is LGHNA and CDR2 is YSLEER. This CDR3 contains 17 residues. The CDR3 sequence: CASSQGAGTSGADTQYF. DNA of the CDR3: TGCGCCAGCAGCCAAGGGGCCGGGACCTCGGGCGCAGATACGCAGTATTTT.

The chain joins TRBV12-3 or TRBV12-4 to TRBJ1-2, with a tentative D call TRBD1 (5 bases). The CDR3 is made up of 12 amino acids. Trimming removed 6 bases from V and 8 bases from J, with 13 bases in between. This CDR3 is CASSVRGGGYTF. In nucleotides, the CDR3 is TGTGCCAGCAGCGTAAGGGGCGGCGGCTACACCTTC.

J is TRBJ2-5 and V is TRBV2, with 7 bases identical to TRBD1. The J segment lost 4 bases and the V segment lost 0 bases, leaving 5 bases of the junction unmatched. The CDR3 runs 15 residues. Germline CDR1 is SNHLY and CDR2 is FYNNEI. CDR3 loop: CASSEATTGLETQYF. DNA of the CDR3: TGTGCCAGCAGTGAAGCAACGACAGGGCTAGAGACCCAGTACTTC. Full variable domain (rest looked up from reference TRBV2 and TRBJ2-5): EPEVTQTPSHQVTQMGQEVILRCVPISNHLYFYWYRQILGQKVEFLVSFYNNEISEKSEIFDDQFSVERPDGSNFTLKIRSTKLEDSAMYFCASSEATTGLETQYFGPGTRLLVL.

This chain joins TRBV6-4 and TRBJ2-1, with D uncertain. CDR1 MRHNA and CDR2 SNTAGT come from the germline V gene. The germline V and J ends were trimmed by 0 bases and 6 bases, with 12 bases remaining between them. The CDR3 has 15 residues. DNA for the CDR3: TGTGCCAGCAGTGACTCGAGTGGTCGAATCAATGAGCAGTTCTTC. Protein: CASSDSSGRINEQFF.

V and J are TRBV5-1 and TRBJ2-1; tentatively, D is TRBD2 (5 bases). Germline V lookup: CDR1 SGHRS, CDR2 YFSETQ. CDR3 size: 15 residues. Trimming shortened V by 4 bases and J by 5 bases, and 16 bases separated the two germline ends. The CDR3 loop is CASSILPEGHNEQFF. For the CDR3, the DNA is TGCGCCAGCAGCATCCTACCAGAGGGTCACAATGAGCAGTTCTTC.

There are a few counts of this clonotype. This rearrangement joins TRBV7-2 to TRBJ1-1; D gene uncertain. This CDR3 is 14 amino acids long. CDR1 is SGHTA and CDR2 is FQGNSA in the germline V gene. V shed 5 bases and J shed 1 base, with 11 bases lying between them. CDR3 DNA: TGTGCCAGCAGCAAGACTACGTGGAACACTGAAGCTTTCTTT. Translated, it gives CASSKTTWNTEAFF.

The rearrangement uses TRBV10-3 and TRBJ2-1; D may match TRBD1 or TRBD2 (5 bases each). V lost 4 bases to trimming and J lost 8 bases, with 9 bases between them. Germline V gene lookup returns CDR1 ENHRY and CDR2 SYGVKD. CDR3 length: 12 amino acids. This CDR3 reads CAISARGDEQFF. CDR3 sequence (DNA): TGTGCCATCAGTGCCAGAGGGGATGAGCAGTTCTTC.

This clonotype has only a few counts. The chain couples TRBV5-4 to TRBJ2-3; D gene unclear. The CDR3 covers 14 residues. Trimming pared 4 bases from V and 1 base from J, leaving 10 bases between. In germline, CDR1 is SGHNT, CDR2 YYREEE (reference sequence). The CDR3 here is CASSPNTRTDTQYF. CDR3 sequence (DNA): TGTGCCAGCAGCCCCAATACCCGCACAGATACGCAGTATTTT.